The present T cell receptor (beta chain) was sequenced within a study of T cells in Graves' hyperthyroidism and ophthalmopathy. The investigators amplified TCR beta CDR3 regions from RNA transcripts. TCR CDR3 underwent first-round RT-PCR with the HTBI primer set. TCRdb re-derived calls from the multiplex PCR reads in MiXCR, one entry per CDR3 protein. The repertoire consists of approximately 350,000 distinct CDR3 sequences, with about 15% occurring once and the leading ten covering roughly 20%. The CDR3 is made up of 12 amino acids. The J segment lost 7 bases and the V segment lost 7 bases, leaving 3 bases of the junction unmatched. CDR1 and CDR2 (germline): MDHEN, SYDVKM. In this sample, this clonotype turned up many times.

This receptor was obtained from a woman aged 55-75 years with Graves' ophthalmopathy. The V and J genes are TRBV28 and TRBJ2-2, with TRBD2 identical over 7 bases. The sequenced material came from blood. In DNA form, the CDR3 reads TGTGCCAGCAACGGGGGGAGCGGGGAGCTGTTTTTT. Translating it yields CASNGGSGELFF.